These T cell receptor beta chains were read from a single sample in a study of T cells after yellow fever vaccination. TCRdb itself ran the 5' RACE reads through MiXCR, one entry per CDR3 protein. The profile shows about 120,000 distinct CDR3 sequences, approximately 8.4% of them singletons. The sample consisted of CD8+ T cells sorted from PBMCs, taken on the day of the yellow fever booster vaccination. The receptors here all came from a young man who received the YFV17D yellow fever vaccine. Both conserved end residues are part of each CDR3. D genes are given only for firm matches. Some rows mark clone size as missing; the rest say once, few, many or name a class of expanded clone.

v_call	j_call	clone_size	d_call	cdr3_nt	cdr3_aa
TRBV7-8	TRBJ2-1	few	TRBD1	TGTGCCAGCAGCCCTAGACAGGGTAGTATGGATGAGCAGTTCTTC	CASSPRQGSMDEQFF
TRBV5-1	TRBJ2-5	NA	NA	TGCGCCAGCAGCTTGTTTACGGGTGAGACCCAGTACTTC	CASSLFTGETQYF
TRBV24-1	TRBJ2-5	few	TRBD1	TGTGCCACCAGTGATCCCAGCGGGACAGGGAAAGAGACCCAGTACTTC	CATSDPSGTGKETQYF
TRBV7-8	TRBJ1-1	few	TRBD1	TGTGCCAGCAGCCGTCGGGGACAGATGAACACTGAAGCTTTCTTT	CASSRRGQMNTEAFF
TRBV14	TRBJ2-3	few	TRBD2	TGTGCCAGCAGCCAGGGGGCTAGCGGGGATCCAGATACGCAGTATTTT	CASSQGASGDPDTQYF
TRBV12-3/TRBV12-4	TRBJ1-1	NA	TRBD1	TGTGCCAGCAGTCTAACAGGGGGCGAGACTGAAGCTTTCTTT	CASSLTGGETEAFF
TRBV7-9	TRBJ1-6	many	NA	TGTGCCAGCAGCTTAGGCTCACCCCTCCACTTT	CASSLGSPLHF
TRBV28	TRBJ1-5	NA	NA	TGTGCCAGCAGTCCTGCCGTGTACAGGAGGGGCAATCAGCCCCAGCATTTT	CASSPAVYRRGNQPQHF
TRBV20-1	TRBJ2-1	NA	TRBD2	TGCAGTGTCATTAGCGGGGACGTTGAGCAGTTCTTC	CSVISGDVEQFF
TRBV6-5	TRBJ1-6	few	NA	TGTGCCAGCACCCCGACAGGACACCTAAATTCACCCCTCCACTTT	CASTPTGHLNSPLHF
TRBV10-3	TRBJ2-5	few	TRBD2	TGTGCCATCCGATTACCGGGACTAGCGGCTACTTACCAAGAGACCCAGTACTTC	CAIRLPGLAATYQETQYF
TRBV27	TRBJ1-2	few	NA	TGTGCCAGCAGTTTGCAGGCGAAGAACTATGGCTACACCTTC	CASSLQAKNYGYTF
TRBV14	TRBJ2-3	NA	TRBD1	TGTGCCAGCAGCCTCAGGACAGGCTGGGGAATTAGCACAGATACGCAGTATTTT	CASSLRTGWGISTDTQYF
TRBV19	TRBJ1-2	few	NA	TGTGCCAGCCACACAGGATTTTATGGCTACACCTTC	CASHTGFYGYTF
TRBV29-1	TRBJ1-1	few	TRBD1	TGCAGCGTCCGAACGTATACAGGGGACACTGAAGCTTTCTTT	CSVRTYTGDTEAFF
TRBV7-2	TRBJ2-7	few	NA	TGTGCCAGCAGCTCAGGGGGGGACAGGATCTCGAGCGAGCAGTACTTC	CASSSGGDRISSEQYF
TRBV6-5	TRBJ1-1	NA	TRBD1	TGTGCCAGCAGTTACTCGGGACAGCACACTGAAGCTTTCTTT	CASSYSGQHTEAFF
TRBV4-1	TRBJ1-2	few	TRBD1	TGCGCCAGCAGCCAAGCAGGGGGCCGGACTAACTATGGCTACACCTTC	CASSQAGGRTNYGYTF
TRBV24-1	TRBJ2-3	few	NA	TGTGCCACCGCAAATTCAGATACGCAGTATTTT	CATANSDTQYF
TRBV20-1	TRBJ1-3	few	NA	TGCAGTGCTAGAGGTTCGTCTGGAAACACCATATATTTT	CSARGSSGNTIYF
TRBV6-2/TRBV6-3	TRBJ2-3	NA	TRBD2	TGTGCCAGCAGTTACGACGAGACTAGCGGGGGTACAGATACGCAGTATTTT	CASSYDETSGGTDTQYF
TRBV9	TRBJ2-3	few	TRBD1	TGTGCCAGCAGCAACCCGGGACAGGGGCCTCCCACAGATACGCAGTATTTT	CASSNPGQGPPTDTQYF
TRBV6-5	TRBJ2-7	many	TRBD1	TGTGCCAGCAGTCCGGGACAGACTAATTTGGTGCAGTACTTC	CASSPGQTNLVQYF
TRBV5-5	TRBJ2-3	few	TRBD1	TGTGCCAGCAGCGCCCGAGTTACAGGGGCCTTAGATACGCAGTATTTT	CASSARVTGALDTQYF
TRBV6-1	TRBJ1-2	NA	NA	TGTGCCAGCAGTGAAGAGGGGTCAGATGGCTACACCTTC	CASSEEGSDGYTF
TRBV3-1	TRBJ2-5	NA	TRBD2	TGTGCCAGCAGCCAAGTAAGCCGTCGGCGGGGGGGCGAAAAAGAGACCCAGTACTTC	CASSQVSRRRGGEKETQYF
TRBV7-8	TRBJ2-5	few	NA	TGTGCCAGCAGCTTTGAGGACGATTCGGTAGAGACCCAGTACTTC	CASSFEDDSVETQYF
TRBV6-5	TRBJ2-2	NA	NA	TGTGCCAGCAGTTTTACACCCGGGGAGCTGTTTTTT	CASSFTPGELFF
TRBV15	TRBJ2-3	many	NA	TGTGCCACCAGCAGAGTAACTAGCACAGATACGCAGTATTTT	CATSRVTSTDTQYF
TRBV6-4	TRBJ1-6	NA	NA	TGTGCCAGCAGTGACTCTGAGGGAACCTATAATTCACCCCTCCACTTT	CASSDSEGTYNSPLHF
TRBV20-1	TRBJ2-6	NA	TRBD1	TGCAGTGCTAGGGACAGGGATCACTCTGGGGCCAACGTCCTGACTTTC	CSARDRDHSGANVLTF
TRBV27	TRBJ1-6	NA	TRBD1	TGTGCCAGCAGTTCGACAGGGCATCCCCTCCACTTT	CASSSTGHPLHF